Shown below are 25 T cell receptor beta chains from a single sample sequenced in a study of identical twins' blood T cells. Using its own MiXCR run on the 5' RACE reads, TCRdb lists one record per CDR3 protein. The sample holds 350,000 to 400,000 distinct CDR3 sequences, about 28% seen once. The sequenced sample consisted of PBMCs. These receptors all stem from a woman between 18 and 55 years old in good health.

This clonotype showed up just a few times. V is TRBV5-1 and J is TRBJ1-2, with no clear D. V lost 6 bases to trimming and J lost 3 bases, with 6 bases between them. The CDR3 has 11 residues. From germline, CDR1 is SGHRS and CDR2 YFSETQ. The CDR3, as DNA: TGCGCCAGCAAAGAGGACTATGGCTACACCTTC. Residues: CASKEDYGYTF.

This clonotype was seen once. The gene calls are TRBV30 and TRBJ2-2; 7 nucleotides align to TRBD1. The CDR3 length is 13 residues. V lost 3 bases and J lost 6; bases outside the gene matches: 4. The germline V gene encodes CDR1 GTSNPN and CDR2 SVGIG (reference sequence). DNA for the CDR3: TGTGCCTGGAGGGACAGGTTATCCGGGGAGCTGTTTTTT. Its translation: CAWRDRLSGELFF.

The chain is built from TRBV18 and TRBJ1-5; maybe TRBD1 (6 bases). Germline CDR1 KGHSH, CDR2 LQKENI. The CDR3 extends over 14 amino acids. Trimming stripped 4 bases from V and 8 bases from J, with 15 bases between. The CDR3 region is CASSQSDSVKPQHF. The CDR3 nucleotides are TGTGCCAGCTCACAGTCGGACAGTGTAAAGCCCCAGCATTTT.

This clonotype showed up many times. The chain links TRBV4-3 to TRBJ1-1; TRBD1 matches at 9 bases. CDR3 length equals 15 residues. J gave up 2 bases and V 5 bases, and 6 bases lay outside the gene matches. CDR1 and CDR2 (germline): LGHNA, YSLEER. CDR3 DNA sequence: TGCGCCAGCAGCGACGACAGGGGGAGTAACACTGAAGCTTTCTTT. Translating gives CASSDDRGSNTEAFF.

This clonotype was counted a few times. The rearrangement uses TRBV3-1 and TRBJ1-2; D is unclear. The V end was cut by 4 bases, the J end by 3 bases, with 15 bases between. The germline V gene encodes CDR1 LGHDT and CDR2 YNNKEL (reference sequence). The CDR3 totals 15 residues. CDR3 nucleotides: TGTGCCAGCAGCCCTTCGAGGTGGTGGGACTATGGCTACACCTTC. It specifies CASSPSRWWDYGYTF.

This chain joins TRBV5-1 and TRBJ1-6; no clear D gene. The V gene's germline CDR1 is SGHRS and CDR2 YFSETQ. The CDR3 is 14 residues long. V was cut by 4 bases and J by 10 bases, with 15 bases left in between. DNA of the CDR3: TGCGCCAGCAGCGAGGCGTCGGGATTATCACCCCTCCACTTT. It encodes CASSEASGLSPLHF. Supplemented by reference TRBV5-1 and TRBJ1-6, the full variable domain reads KAGVTQTPRYLIKTRGQQVTLSCSPISGHRSVSWYQQTPGQGLQFLFEYFSETQRNKGNFPGRFSGRQFSNSRSEMNVSTLELGDSALYLCASSEASGLSPLHFGNGTRLTVT.

The chain has TRBV11-2 and TRBJ2-7, with a weak D call TRBD1 (5 bases). Trimming stripped 4 bases from V and 0 bases from J, with 13 bases between. CDR1 is SGHAT, CDR2 FQNNGV, per germline. The CDR3 has 15 amino acids. The CDR3 here is CASSYDSSSSYEQYF. The CDR3 bases are TGTGCCAGCAGCTACGACAGTTCTTCCTCCTACGAGCAGTACTTC.

There are a few counts of this clonotype. The chain joins TRBV29-1 to TRBJ1-2, with D unclear. The ends were cut back, 4 bases at V and 4 bases at J, with 10 bases in the middle. The CDR3 is 12 amino acids. In germline, CDR1 is SQVTM, CDR2 ANQGSEA. CDR3 in amino acids: CSVVGRSYGYTF. CDR3 DNA sequence: TGCAGCGTTGTCGGCAGGAGCTATGGCTACACCTTC. The full variable domain, with the rest looked up from reference TRBV29-1 and TRBJ1-2, is SAVISQKPSRDICQRGTSLTIQCQVDSQVTMMFWYRQQPGQSLTLIATANQGSEATYESGFVIDKFPISRPNLTFSTLTVSNMSPEDSSIYLCSVVGRSYGYTFGSGTRLTVV.

This clonotype was detected once. The CDR3 DNA sequence: TGTGCCAGCAGCCGCCAGCTACGGGACATTCAGTACTTC. Translation gives CASSRQLRDIQYF. The chain is built from TRBV7-2 and TRBJ2-4; no definite D call. CDR1 SGHTA and CDR2 FQGNSA come from the germline V gene. The CDR3 sequence is 13 residues long. Trimming pared 5 bases from V and 8 bases from J, leaving 13 bases between.

The gene calls are TRBV7-2 and TRBJ2-3; D is perhaps TRBD2 (6 bases). The CDR3 totals 14 residues. CDR1 and CDR2 (germline): SGHTA, FQGNSA. Trimming took 1 base from V and 4 from J, leaving 9 bases between them. The CDR3 coding sequence is TGTGCCAGCAGCTTAGGTGCGGGGCCAGATACGCAGTATTTT. Protein product: CASSLGAGPDTQYF.

The chain couples TRBV2 to TRBJ1-1, with TRBD1 as a possible D gene (6 bases). The CDR3 is made up of 13 amino acids. The V end lost 8 bases, the J end lost 6 bases, and 16 bases lay between the germline ends. Germline CDR1 SNHLY, CDR2 FYNNEI. CDR3 sequence reads: CASYRRGIPEAFF. The CDR3 DNA reads as TGTGCCAGCTATCGAAGGGGGATCCCTGAAGCTTTCTTT.

Turning to this clonotype: Without the conserved terminal phenylalanine or tryptophan, this CDR3 likely stems from a read error. V and J are TRBV6-2 or TRBV6-3 and TRBJ2-7; TRBD2 is a possible D gene (5 bases). Germline V lookup: CDR1 MNHEY, CDR2 SVGEGT. There are 12 residues in the CDR3. V lost 5 bases and J 7 bases, leaving 12 bases between the germline ends. DNA for the CDR3: TGTGCCAGCAGTCTCCTACCGGGGGAGCAGTACCTC. Protein product: CASSLLPGEQYL.

The chain links TRBV29-1 to TRBJ1-2, with TRBD1 as a possible D gene (6 bases). CDR3 length: 11 residues. V lost 6 bases and J lost 11, with 16 bases in between. Germline CDR1 reads SQVTM; CDR2 reads ANQGSEA. In DNA form, the CDR3 reads TGCAGCGTGGCAGGGGTTGGAGGTTACACCTTC. Translation: CSVAGVGGYTF.

V gene TRBV29-1 combines with J gene TRBJ2-1, with D unclear. The CDR3 has 13 residues. Trimming stripped 6 bases from V and 3 bases from J, with 12 bases between. Per the germline V gene, CDR1 is SQVTM and CDR2 is ANQGSEA. CDR3 in DNA: TGCAGCGTGGGGTCCGGTTACTACAATGAGCAGTTCTTC. Amino acid sequence: CSVGSGYYNEQFF.

The chain links TRBV6-6 to TRBJ1-3; D remains unclear. Trimming shortened V by 10 bases and J by 1 base, and 8 bases separated the two germline ends. Per germline, CDR1 MNHNY and CDR2 SVGAGI (reference sequence). This CDR3 contains 12 residues. CDR3 nucleotide sequence: TGTGCCACAATGAGATCTGGAAACACCATATATTTT. Its protein is CATMRSGNTIYF.

This clonotype appeared many times. The gene calls are TRBV20-1 and TRBJ1-1; possibly TRBD1 for D (5 bases). V shed 3 bases and J shed 5 bases, with 10 bases lying between them. Germline assignment: CDR1 DFQATT and CDR2 SNEGSKA (reference sequence). The CDR3 runs 12 residues. CDR3 region: CSASDWGTEAFF. The CDR3 DNA sequence: TGCAGTGCTAGCGATTGGGGGACTGAAGCTTTCTTT.

This clonotype was detected only a few times. The chain has TRBV5-1 and TRBJ2-7; D possibly corresponds to TRBD2 (6 bases). V was cut by 6 bases and J by 1 base, with 26 bases left in between. CDR3 length equals 18 residues. From germline, CDR1 is SGHRS and CDR2 YFSETQ. CDR3 sequence: CASNPFRTERAFSYEQYF. The CDR3 DNA follows: TGCGCCAGCAACCCCTTTAGAACGGAGCGGGCATTTTCCTACGAGCAGTACTTC.

The chain is built from TRBV20-1 and TRBJ1-3, with D hard to call. Germline CDR1 is DFQATT and CDR2 is SNEGSKA (reference sequence). The CDR3 contains 14 residues. Trimming removed 6 bases from V and 0 bases from J, with 12 bases in between. CDR3 coding DNA: TGCAGTGCCGCCCTTACCATCTCTGGAAACACCATATATTTT. It specifies CSAALTISGNTIYF.

In regard to this clonotype: A junction end diverges from the germline sequence, so it may reflect a read error. The chain carries TRBV29-1 and TRBJ2-5; tentative D call: TRBD2 (5 bases). The CDR3 has 12 amino acids. Looked up from germline, CDR1 is SQVTM and CDR2 is ANQGSEA. CDR3 loop: CGVVGVKETQYF. CDR3 bases: TGCGGCGTTGTCGGGGTGAAAGAGACCCAGTACTTC.

The chain has TRBV20-1 and TRBJ2-3, with D perhaps TRBD1 (6 bases). The CDR3 runs 14 residues. V lost 2 bases and J lost 0, with 9 bases in between. Looked up from germline, CDR1 is DFQATT and CDR2 is SNEGSKA (reference sequence). CDR3 amino acids: CSARRQGSTDTQYF. The CDR3 DNA sequence: TGCAGTGCTAGAAGGCAGGGGAGCACAGATACGCAGTATTTT.

The chain is built from TRBV20-1 and TRBJ2-5; D is perhaps TRBD1 (6 bases). V dropped 6 bases and J dropped 2 bases, with 19 bases sitting between them. CDR3 length: 15 amino acids. Germline loops: CDR1 DFQATT, CDR2 SNEGSKA (reference sequence). CDR3 protein: CSANPPTGLQETQYF. For the CDR3, the DNA is TGCAGTGCGAACCCACCGACAGGCCTACAAGAGACCCAGTACTTC.

V and J are TRBV10-1 and TRBJ1-6, with D perhaps TRBD1 (5 bases). The CDR3 consists of 16 residues. V lost 4 bases and J 4 bases, leaving 14 bases between the germline ends. Looked up from germline, CDR1 is WNHNN and CDR2 is SYGVQD (reference sequence). For the CDR3, the DNA is TGCGCCAGCAGTGGAACCCGACAGCCTTATAATTCACCCCTCCACTTT. It codes for CASSGTRQPYNSPLHF.

The rearrangement joins TRBV6-1 to TRBJ2-7, with 10 bases matching TRBD2. Unmatched junction bases numbered 10, after V lost 5 bases and J lost 6 bases. The CDR3 consists of 15 residues. The germline gives CDR1 MNHNS, CDR2 SASEGT. CDR3 in amino acids: CASSLAGVPVSEQYF. The DNA of the CDR3 is TGTGCCAGCAGTCTAGCGGGAGTCCCGGTAAGCGAGCAGTACTTC.

CDR3 in DNA: TGCAGTGCTGCTGGGACTAGCGGGAGGTTGGGAAATGAGCAGTTCTTC. It yields the protein CSAAGTSGRLGNEQFF. The chain is built from TRBV20-1 and TRBJ2-1, with 15 bases that match TRBD2. The CDR3 runs to 16 residues. Germline CDR1 and CDR2: DFQATT and SNEGSKA (reference sequence). V was pared by 5 bases and J by 7 bases, with 9 bases of the junction left unmatched.

Regarding this clonotype: At one boundary the junction diverges from the germline segment, which might be a read error. V usage is TRBV9 and J usage is TRBJ2-7; possibly TRBD2 for D (7 bases). Germline V gives CDR1 SGDLS, CDR2 YYNGEE. This CDR3 contains 15 residues. The CDR3 DNA follows: TGTGTCAGCAGCGAGGGGGGACTAAACTCCTACGAGCAGTACTTC. Residues: CVSSEGGLNSYEQYF. The complete variable domain, with remaining parts taken from reference TRBV9 and TRBJ2-7, reads DSGVTQTPKHLITATGQRVTLRCSPRSGDLSVYWYQQSLDQGLQFLIQYYNGEERAKGNILERFSAQQFPDLHSELNLSSLELGDSALYFCVSSEGGLNSYEQYFGPGTRLTVT.